This T cell receptor (beta chain) is from a study of T cells in tuberculosis. Time point given: new active TB diagnosis, blood taken before or within 7 days of starting treatment. Active tuberculosis patients were new diagnoses, HIV-seronegative, South African, and aged 18 years or older. Deletions cut 7 bases from V and 2 bases from J, with 12 bases between. The germline V gene encodes CDR1 SQVTM and CDR2 ANQGSEA. This CDR3 is 13 amino acids long. This clone was found a few times. Here immunoSEQ multiplex PCR was the method, and the copy in TCRdb shows in-frame clones only, minus some. The sample has around 33,000 clones, 92% seen once; the top ten hold 6.5% to 9%.

The sample consisted of PBMCs, taken at tuberculosis diagnosis. This chain uses TRBV29-1 with TRBJ2-1; tentative D call: TRBD1 (7 bases). The clonotype originates from an adult with tuberculosis. Some clones in this sample may be carry-over from other donors' samples. The CDR3 DNA follows: TGCAGCGCAGCCAGGGGGGCCTACAATGAGCAGTTCTTC. It specifies CSAARGAYNEQFF.